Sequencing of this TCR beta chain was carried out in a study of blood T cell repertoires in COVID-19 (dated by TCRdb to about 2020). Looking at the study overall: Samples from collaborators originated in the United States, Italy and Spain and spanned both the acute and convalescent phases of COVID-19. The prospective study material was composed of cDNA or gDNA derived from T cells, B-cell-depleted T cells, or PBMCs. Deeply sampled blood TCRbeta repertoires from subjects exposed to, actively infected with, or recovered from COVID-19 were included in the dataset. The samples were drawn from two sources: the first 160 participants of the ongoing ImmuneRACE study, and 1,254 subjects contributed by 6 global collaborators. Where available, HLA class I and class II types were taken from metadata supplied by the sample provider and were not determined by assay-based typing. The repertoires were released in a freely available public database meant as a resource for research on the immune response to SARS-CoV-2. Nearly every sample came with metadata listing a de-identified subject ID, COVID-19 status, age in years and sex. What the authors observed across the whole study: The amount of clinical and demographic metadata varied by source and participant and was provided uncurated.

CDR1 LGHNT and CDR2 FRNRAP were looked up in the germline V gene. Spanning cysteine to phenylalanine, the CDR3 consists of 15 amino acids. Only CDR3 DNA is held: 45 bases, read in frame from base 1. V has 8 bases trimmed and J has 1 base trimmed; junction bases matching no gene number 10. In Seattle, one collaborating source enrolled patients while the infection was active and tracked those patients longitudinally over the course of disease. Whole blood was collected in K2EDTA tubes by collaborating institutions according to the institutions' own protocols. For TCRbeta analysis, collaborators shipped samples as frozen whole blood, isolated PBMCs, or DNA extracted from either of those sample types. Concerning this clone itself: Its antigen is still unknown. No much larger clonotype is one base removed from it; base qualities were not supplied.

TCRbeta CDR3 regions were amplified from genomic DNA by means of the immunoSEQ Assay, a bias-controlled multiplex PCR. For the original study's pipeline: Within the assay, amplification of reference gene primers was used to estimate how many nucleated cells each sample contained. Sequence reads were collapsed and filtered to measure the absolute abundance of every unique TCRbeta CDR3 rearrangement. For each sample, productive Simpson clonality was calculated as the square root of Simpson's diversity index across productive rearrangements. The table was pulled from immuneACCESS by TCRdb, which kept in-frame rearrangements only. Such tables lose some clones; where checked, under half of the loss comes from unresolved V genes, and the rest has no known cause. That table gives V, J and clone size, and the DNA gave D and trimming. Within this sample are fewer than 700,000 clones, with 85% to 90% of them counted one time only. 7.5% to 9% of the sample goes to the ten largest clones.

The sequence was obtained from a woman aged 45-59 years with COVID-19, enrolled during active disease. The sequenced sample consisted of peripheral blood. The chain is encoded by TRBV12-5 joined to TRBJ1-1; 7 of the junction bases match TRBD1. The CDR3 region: CASRGVGQPNTEAFF. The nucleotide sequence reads TGTGCTAGTAGGGGGGTGGGACAGCCGAACACTGAAGCTTTCTTT.